The sequence of this TCR beta chain was determined in a study of metastatic and nonmetastatic thyroid tumors. Background on the study: Patients with malignant and benign thyroid disease provided blood and tumor or nodule tissue, whose repertoires were compared. Overall study findings and caveats: It was reportedly found that TCR beta diversity was significantly higher in malignant thyroid tumors than in benign nodules, a difference seen in both blood and tumor samples.

Germline V lookup: CDR1 MDHEN, CDR2 SYDVKM. The CDR3 spans 15 residues. Trimming took 2 bases from V and 5 from J; bases not matched to a gene: 5. Ten or more counts support this clone. Its antigen is still unknown. Treatment of any kind had been given to no patient before thyroid surgery. How the authors handled the data: Built for papillary thyroid cancer, a distant-metastasis classifier drew on CDR3 differences across clinicopathological groups. TCRdb re-called the PCR reads with MiXCR. TCRdb assigned the V and J calls; the authors' analysis was not used. Altogether tens of thousands of clones are present, about an eighth being singletons, with the ten largest covering approximately 10%.

The TCR comes from a female donor with papillary thyroid cancer or a benign thyroid nodule (not recorded which). Some clones in this sample may be carry-over from other donors' samples. The specimen was tumor tissue. This chain joins TRBV28 and TRBJ2-5; 10 nucleotides match TRBD2. The CDR3 nucleotides read TGTGCCAGCAGTTTACTTAGCGGGAGGCGGGAGACCCAGTACTTC. Its translation is CASSLLSGRRETQYF. Full variable domain (rest looked up from reference TRBV28 and TRBJ2-5): DVKVTQSSRYLVKRTGEKVFLECVQDMDHENMFWYRQDPGLGLRLIYFSYDVKMKEKGDIPEGYSVSREKKERFSLILESASTNQTSMYLCASSLLSGRRETQYFGPGTRLLVL.